The TCR beta chain under discussion was sequenced for a study of T cells in Graves' hyperthyroidism and ophthalmopathy. This clonotype was seen at least ten times. This CDR3 region has 14 residues. The V gene lost 2 bases and the J gene lost 8 bases, with 13 bases spanning the gap. Authors of the study amplified TCR beta CDR3 regions from RNA transcripts. TCR CDR3 underwent first-round RT-PCR with the HTBI primer set. MiXCR, run by TCRdb on the multiplex PCR reads, gives a single entry per CDR3 protein. The top ten hold about 3.7% of the sample, which has about 350,000 distinct CDR3 sequences, approximately 19% seen once.

This TCR came from a woman aged 18-29 years with Graves' hyperthyroidism. The source material was blood. The rearrangement joins TRBV12-3 or TRBV12-4 to TRBJ1-5; D ambiguous. The CDR3 nucleotides read TGTGCCAGCAGTTTAAGCTCTAATGGGGAGCCCCAGCATTTT. This translates into CASSLSSNGEPQHF.